This T cell receptor beta chain was sequenced during a study of blood T cell repertoires in COVID-19. CDR3 length equals 14 residues. The germline V gene encodes CDR1 MDHEN and CDR2 SYDVKM. J was trimmed by 8 bases and V by 1 base; bases with no gene match: 6. Only in-frame clones appear in the TCRdb table, and some are missing; sequencing was by immunoSEQ multiplex PCR. Here the sample spans about 210,000 clones, around four fifths being singletons. The chain joins TRBV28 to TRBJ1-1, with 8 bases matching TRBD1. This receptor was identified in a man aged 50-59 years with active or convalescent COVID-19. Sequencing was done on a sample of peripheral blood. The CDR3 region is CASSLSPGGAEAFF. CDR3 sequence (DNA): TGTGCCAGCAGTTTATCTCCAGGGGGCGCGGAAGCTTTCTTT.